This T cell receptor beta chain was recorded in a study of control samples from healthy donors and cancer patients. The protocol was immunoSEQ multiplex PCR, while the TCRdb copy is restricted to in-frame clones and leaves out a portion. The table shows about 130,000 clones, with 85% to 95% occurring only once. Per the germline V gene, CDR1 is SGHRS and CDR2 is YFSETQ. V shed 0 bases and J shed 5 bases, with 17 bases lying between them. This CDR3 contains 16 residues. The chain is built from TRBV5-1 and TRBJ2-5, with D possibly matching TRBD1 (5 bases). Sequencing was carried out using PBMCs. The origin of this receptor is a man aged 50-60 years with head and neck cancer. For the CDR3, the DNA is TGCGCCAGCAGCTTGGGGTACAGGCCGAATGGGGAGACCCAGTACTTC. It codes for CASSLGYRPNGETQYF.